Listed below are T cell receptor beta chains from one sample, sequenced in a study of T cell repertoires in cytomegalovirus infection. Using its own MiXCR run on the reads, TCRdb lists one record per CDR3 protein. The repertoire holds 650,000 to 900,000 distinct CDR3 sequences, with less than 35% as singletons. Their antigens are not known. Sequencing was performed on cultured CD8+ T cells from PBMCs, taken from culture after CMV antigen stimulation. Receptors were obtained from a human donor in good health (CMV status not recorded). Some clones in this sample may be carry-over from other donors' samples. Both conserved end residues are part of each CDR3. The D gene is left open where the match is weak. Only part of the rows carry a size: once, few, many, or a class if the clone is expanded.

CDR3: CASSQDGGPVATSSYNEQFF
DNA: TGCGCCAGCAGCCAAGACGGGGGGCCGGTGGCTACGAGCTCCTACAATGAGCAGTTCTTC
length: 20
size: few
D: NA
J: TRBJ2-1
V: TRBV4-1

CDR3: CASVTGGDNEQFF
DNA: TGTGCCAGCGTGACAGGGGGCGACAATGAGCAGTTCTTC
length: 13
size: NA
D: TRBD1
J: TRBJ2-1
V: TRBV19

CDR3: CASSRSGYQETQYF
DNA: TGTGCCAGCAGCCGTAGCGGGTACCAAGAGACCCAGTACTTC
length: 14
size: NA
D: TRBD2
J: TRBJ2-5
V: TRBV12-3/TRBV12-4

CDR3: CASSPGTGLLHF
DNA: TGTGCCAGCAGCCCCGGGACAGGGCTTCTCCACTTT
length: 12
size: few
D: TRBD1
J: TRBJ1-6
V: TRBV5-4

CDR3: CASSLAGQMNTGELFF
DNA: TGTGCCAGCAGCTTAGCTGGACAGATGAACACCGGGGAGCTGTTTTTT
length: 16
size: many
D: NA
J: TRBJ2-2
V: TRBV7-9

CDR3: CASTLGSLASFTYNEQFF
DNA: TGTGCCAGTACCCTGGGGAGTTTGGCGAGTTTTACCTACAATGAGCAGTTCTTC
length: 18
size: few
D: NA
J: TRBJ2-1
V: TRBV19

CDR3: CASRNTTGSPQPQHF
DNA: TGTGCCAGCAGGAATACGACAGGGTCACCTCAGCCCCAGCATTTT
length: 15
size: NA
D: TRBD1
J: TRBJ1-5
V: TRBV27

CDR3: CASSIVSGNEQFF
DNA: TGTGCCAGTAGTATCGTCTCCGGGAATGAGCAGTTCTTC
length: 13
size: few
D: NA
J: TRBJ2-1
V: TRBV19

CDR3: CASSSSQAEQYF
DNA: TGTGCCAGCAGTTCCTCCCAGGCCGAGCAGTACTTC
length: 12
size: few
D: NA
J: TRBJ2-7
V: TRBV5-4

CDR3: CASSGSGTGAGAFF
DNA: TGTGCCAGCAGCGGATCCGGGACAGGGGCCGGAGCTTTCTTT
length: 14
size: NA
D: TRBD1
J: TRBJ1-1
V: TRBV13

CDR3: CATREGVGNQPQHF
DNA: TGTGCCACCCGTGAGGGGGTAGGCAATCAGCCCCAGCATTTT
length: 14
size: NA
D: NA
J: TRBJ1-5
V: TRBV27

CDR3: CASIRTGGNTEAFF
DNA: TGTGCCAGCATAAGGACAGGGGGGAACACTGAAGCTTTCTTT
length: 14
size: many
D: TRBD1
J: TRBJ1-1
V: TRBV6-6

CDR3: CASSLWAVNEKLFF
DNA: TGTGCCAGCAGCCTGTGGGCAGTTAATGAAAAACTGTTTTTT
length: 14
size: few
D: NA
J: TRBJ1-4
V: TRBV7-9

CDR3: CASKEGKTAFF
DNA: TGTGCCAGTAAGGAGGGCAAGACGGCTTTCTTT
length: 11
size: few
D: NA
J: TRBJ1-1
V: TRBV19

CDR3: CASSTFRTLDEQFF
DNA: TGTGCCAGCAGCACCTTTAGGACATTGGATGAGCAGTTCTTC
length: 14
size: few
D: NA
J: TRBJ2-1
V: TRBV6-2/TRBV6-3

CDR3: CASSPRQGEGYTF
DNA: TGTGCCAGCAGCCCAAGACAGGGAGAGGGCTACACCTTC
length: 13
size: few
D: TRBD1
J: TRBJ1-2
V: TRBV11-2

CDR3: CASSYRDSMNTEAFF
DNA: TGTGCCAGCAGTTACCGAGACAGCATGAACACTGAAGCTTTCTTT
length: 15
size: NA
D: NA
J: TRBJ1-1
V: TRBV6-5

CDR3: CASSTSGTAARF
DNA: TGTGCCAGTAGTACCTCCGGGACCGCGGCCCGTTTT
length: 12
size: NA
D: NA
J: TRBJ2-3
V: TRBV19

CDR3: CASSVDQDTEAFF
DNA: TGTGCCAGCAGCGTAGATCAGGACACTGAAGCTTTCTTT
length: 13
size: NA
D: NA
J: TRBJ1-1
V: TRBV9

CDR3: CSARGTGALLYQPQHF
DNA: TGCAGTGCTCGCGGGACAGGGGCCCTTCTCTATCAGCCCCAGCATTTT
length: 16
size: NA
D: TRBD1
J: TRBJ1-5
V: TRBV20-1

CDR3: CASSESGYYSNQPQHF
DNA: TGTGCCAGCAGTGAATCAGGATATTATAGCAATCAGCCCCAGCATTTT
length: 16
size: few
D: NA
J: TRBJ1-5
V: TRBV25-1

CDR3: CASSQVGLTEAFF
DNA: TGCGCCAGCAGCCAAGTAGGGCTGACTGAAGCTTTCTTT
length: 13
size: few
D: NA
J: TRBJ1-1
V: TRBV4-3

CDR3: CASTSGTGGADTEAFF
DNA: TGTGCCAGCACCAGCGGGACAGGGGGCGCGGACACTGAAGCTTTCTTT
length: 16
size: NA
D: TRBD1
J: TRBJ1-1
V: TRBV27

CDR3: CASSWRGAHTGELFF
DNA: TGTGCCAGCAGTTGGCGGGGGGCCCACACCGGGGAGCTGTTTTTT
length: 15
size: few
D: TRBD2
J: TRBJ2-2
V: TRBV27

CDR3: CASSLALGTENTGELFF
DNA: TGTGCCAGCAGCTTAGCCTTAGGGACCGAGAACACCGGGGAGCTGTTTTTT
length: 17
size: NA
D: NA
J: TRBJ2-2
V: TRBV7-6

CDR3: CASTEGTSGTDTQYF
DNA: TGTGCCAGCACCGAGGGAACTAGCGGCACAGATACGCAGTATTTT
length: 15
size: many
D: TRBD2
J: TRBJ2-3
V: TRBV6-1

CDR3: CASRAGGNNEQFF
DNA: TGTGCCAGCAGAGCGGGGGGAAACAATGAGCAGTTCTTC
length: 13
size: few
D: TRBD2
J: TRBJ2-1
V: TRBV12-3/TRBV12-4

CDR3: CASSLTVLDEKLFF
DNA: TGTGCCAGCAGCTTGACGGTTTTGGATGAAAAACTGTTTTTT
length: 14
size: NA
D: NA
J: TRBJ1-4
V: TRBV7-9

CDR3: CASSPSAQFRDEQYF
DNA: TGTGCCAGCAGCCCTTCCGCCCAATTTCGGGACGAGCAGTACTTC
length: 15
size: NA
D: NA
J: TRBJ2-7
V: TRBV3-1

CDR3: CASSIVGTASPDTQYF
DNA: TGTGCCAGTAGTATAGTGGGTACGGCGAGTCCAGATACGCAGTATTTT
length: 16
size: NA
D: NA
J: TRBJ2-3
V: TRBV19